Each of the 26 T cell receptor beta chains below was sequenced from the same sample in a study of T cell responses to AZD1222 COVID-19 vaccine. Profiled with immunoSEQ multiplex PCR; TCRdb holds only in-frame clones, not every one. This table holds roughly 180,000 clones, around 86% found once. The sequences come from peripheral blood, collected on day 0 of MenACWY control vaccination. All receptors derive from an adult in good health.

The chain employs TRBV6-1 and TRBJ1-6; no reliable D call. The CDR3 sequence is 17 residues long. V lost 0 bases and J lost 0, with 9 bases in between. In germline, CDR1 is MNHNS, CDR2 SASEGT. CDR3 loop: CASSEAPLSSYNSPLHF. CDR3 in DNA: TGTGCCAGCAGTGAAGCGCCATTGAGCTCCTATAATTCACCCCTCCACTTT.

This clone came up once. CDR3 bases: TGTGCCAGCAGTTTGGGGGTACGGAGGGGGACACAGTTCTTC. It is translated as CASSLGVRRGTQFF. This chain links TRBV28 with TRBJ2-1, with D perhaps given as TRBD1 or TRBD2 (6 bases each). V lost 3 bases to trimming and J lost 13 bases, with 19 bases between them. Germline assignment: CDR1 MDHEN and CDR2 SYDVKM. The CDR3 sequence is 14 residues long.

V and J are TRBV9 and TRBJ1-2, with 7 nucleotides matching TRBD1. The CDR3 sequence is 13 residues long. Trimming cost V 7 bases and J 5 bases; bases outside gene matches: 8. Germline V gene sequence: CDR1 SGDLS, CDR2 YYNGEE. In DNA, the CDR3 is TGTGCCAGCGGAGGGAGCAGGGGGTATGGCTACACCTTC. It encodes CASGGSRGYGYTF.

As DNA, the CDR3 is TGTGCCAGTAGTATACCACAGGGAACTAATGAAAAACTGTTTTTT. This translates into CASSIPQGTNEKLFF. The chain has TRBV19 and TRBJ1-4; D perhaps matches TRBD1 (6 bases). V was shortened by 2 bases and J by 1 base, with 8 bases between the two germline ends. CDR3 length: 15 amino acids. Germline-derived CDR1 and CDR2 are LNHDA and SQIVND (reference sequence).

The CDR3, as DNA: TGTGCCACCAGCTCGAATCGCGAGCCCCAGCATTTT. Translated, it gives CATSSNREPQHF. The V gene is TRBV15, the J gene TRBJ1-5; unclear D gene. Germline lookup yields CDR1 LNHNV and CDR2 YYDKDF (reference sequence). CDR3 length: 12 amino acids. The ends were cut back, 5 bases at V and 8 bases at J, with 10 bases in the middle. Full variable domain (remainder filled in from reference TRBV15 and TRBJ1-5): DAMVIQNPRYQVTQFGKPVTLSCSQTLNHNVMYWYQQKSSQAPKLLFHYYDKDFNNEADTPDNFQSRRPNTSFCFLDIRSPGLGDTAMYLCATSSNREPQHFGDGTRLSIL.

The genes are TRBV9 and TRBJ2-2, with TRBD2 matching 9 bases. Trimming at V came to 6 bases and at J to 6 bases, leaving 9 bases not matched to a gene. Germline CDR1 and CDR2: SGDLS and YYNGEE. This CDR3 region has 15 residues. CDR3 region: CASTQSGGSPGELFF. In nucleotides, the CDR3 is TGTGCCAGCACACAGAGCGGGGGGTCCCCCGGGGAGCTGTTTTTT.

This chain links TRBV18 with TRBJ1-2; 7 bases align to TRBD1. The length of the CDR3 is 15 residues. CDR1 is KGHSH and CDR2 is LQKENI in the germline V gene. After removal of 4 bases from V and 2 bases from J, the junction contained 7 bases not matched to a gene. In nucleotides, the CDR3 is TGTGCCAGCTCACGTTCCGGGACAGAAAACTATGGCTACACCTTC. Translation gives CASSRSGTENYGYTF.

Remarks on this clone: Other DNA sequences within the sample encode an identical CDR3. The chain combines TRBV12-3 or TRBV12-4 with TRBJ1-5, with 7 positions matching TRBD1. Trimming removed 6 bases from V and 3 bases from J; junction bases left unmatched: 2. The length of the CDR3 is 13 residues. This chain's CDR3 is CASRGTVNQPQHF. The CDR3 bases are TGTGCCAGCAGGGGGACAGTCAATCAGCCCCAGCATTTT.

This clone was seen just once. V gene TRBV7-2 combines with J gene TRBJ2-6; no clear D gene. This CDR3 spans 16 amino acids. The germline gives CDR1 SGHTA, CDR2 FQGNSA. The V end lost 0 bases, the J end lost 0 bases, and 6 bases lay between the germline ends. The CDR3 is CASSLAADSGANVLTF. The CDR3 region has the DNA TGTGCCAGCAGCTTAGCCGCGGACTCTGGGGCCAACGTCCTGACTTTC.

This clone has just one count. The chain uses TRBV27 and TRBJ2-3, with D unclear. Trimming removed 4 bases from V and 6 bases from J, with 8 bases in between. The CDR3 is made up of 12 amino acids. The germline gives CDR1 MNHEY, CDR2 SMNVEV (reference sequence). CDR3: CASSSARDTQYF. CDR3 sequence (DNA): TGTGCCAGCAGTTCCGCCAGGGATACGCAGTATTTT.

This clone is a singleton in its sample. The V gene is TRBV12-3 or TRBV12-4, the J gene TRBJ1-1; 7 positions agree with TRBD1. The ends lost 6 bases at V and 5 bases at J; junction bases unmatched: 3. The CDR3 has 12 residues. CDR3 sequence (DNA): TGTGCCAGCAGCCTACAGGGGACTGAAGCTTTCTTT. Translating it yields CASSLQGTEAFF.

The chain joins TRBV5-1 to TRBJ2-1; a weak D match, TRBD2 (6 bases). The length of the CDR3 is 14 residues. V was pared by 0 bases and J by 7 bases, with 11 bases between. In germline, CDR1 is SGHRS, CDR2 YFSETQ. The CDR3 region has the DNA TGCGCCAGCAGCTTGGCCTCTGGGGGGAATGAGCAGTTCTTC. Translation: CASSLASGGNEQFF.

In this sample, this clone turned up once. The V and J genes are TRBV2 and TRBJ1-5, with 8 bases fitting TRBD1. CDR3 length equals 14 residues. V was clipped by 6 bases and J by 5 bases; unmatched bases: 6. The germline V gene encodes CDR1 SNHLY and CDR2 FYNNEI. The CDR3 DNA sequence: TGTGCCAGCAGAGCCGGGACAGGCGATCAGCCCCAGCATTTT. It is translated as CASRAGTGDQPQHF.

The chain recombines TRBV18 with TRBJ2-7; D is perhaps TRBD1 (6 bases). The CDR3 spans 12 residues. V was clipped by 6 bases and J by 1 base, with 7 bases between them. Per the germline V gene, CDR1 is KGHSH and CDR2 is LQKENI. CDR3 loop: CASSTGSYEQYF. DNA for the CDR3: TGTGCCAGCTCTACAGGGTCCTACGAGCAGTACTTC.

The gene calls are TRBV27 and TRBJ2-3, with TRBD2 matching over 12 bases. J lost 0 bases, V lost 3 bases, and 4 bases had no gene match. Germline V gene lookup returns CDR1 MNHEY and CDR2 SMNVEV (reference sequence). This CDR3 spans 17 amino acids. The CDR3 sequence is CASSLWTSGISTDTQYF. CDR3 nucleotides: TGTGCCAGCAGTTTGTGGACTAGCGGGATTAGCACAGATACGCAGTATTTT.

The genes are TRBV12-5 and TRBJ1-1, with 7 nucleotides matching TRBD1. The CDR3 is 13 residues long. The junction had 10 bases not matched to a gene; V was cut back by 6 bases and J by 9 bases. Germline values: CDR1 LGHNT, CDR2 FRNRAP. DNA of the CDR3: TGTGCTAGTGGCGACGGGACAGACCGGAAAGCTTTCTTT. Amino acids: CASGDGTDRKAFF.

This clone was recorded once. The rearrangement links TRBV6-5 to TRBJ2-2, with TRBD2 identical over 9 bases. Germline V gives CDR1 MNHEY, CDR2 SVGAGI. V lost 2 bases and J lost 4; bases outside the gene matches: 5. The CDR3 is 16 residues long. The CDR3 DNA reads TGTGCCAGCAGTTACAAGCGGGGGGCGACCACCGGGGAGCTGTTTTTT. Protein sequence: CASSYKRGATTGELFF.

This rearrangement joins TRBV27 to TRBJ2-3, with D unclear. The V end lost 6 bases, the J end lost 4 bases, and 11 bases lay between the germline ends. This CDR3 has 13 residues. Germline CDR1 reads MNHEY; CDR2 reads SMNVEV (reference sequence). The CDR3 region is CASRLRGADTQYF. The DNA for the CDR3 is TGTGCCAGCAGACTAAGAGGCGCAGATACGCAGTATTTT.

J is TRBJ1-2 and V is TRBV11-1, with D possibly being TRBD1 (5 bases). Germline V gene data show CDR1 as SGHAT and CDR2 as FQDESV (reference sequence). The CDR3 is 11 amino acids. Trimming shortened V by 4 bases and J by 10 bases, and 10 bases separated the two germline ends. DNA of the CDR3: TGTGCCAGCAGCTCCCGGGACCTCTACACCTTC. Encoded protein: CASSSRDLYTF. The full variable domain, rest sourced from reference TRBV11-1 and TRBJ1-2, is EAEVAQSPRYKITEKSQAVAFWCDPISGHATLYWYRQILGQGPELLVQFQDESVVDDSQLPKDRFSAERLKGVDSTLKIQPAELGDSAMYLCASSSRDLYTFGSGTRLTVV.

The gene calls are TRBV24-1 and TRBJ1-6, with D perhaps TRBD1 (6 bases). This CDR3 comprises 17 residues. V was cut by 2 bases and J by 5 bases, with 15 bases left in between. Germline V gene data show CDR1 as KGHDR and CDR2 as SFDVKD. The CDR3 is CATSDWLQGEHNSPLHF. DNA of the CDR3: TGTGCCACCAGTGATTGGCTACAGGGTGAACATAATTCACCCCTCCACTTT.

The chain combines TRBV5-8 with TRBJ2-2, with 9 bases identical to TRBD1. V was pared by 2 bases and J by 5 bases, with 4 bases of the junction left unmatched. The CDR3 spans 15 residues. CDR1 is SGHTS, CDR2 YDEGEE, per germline. The CDR3 DNA reads as TGTGCCAGCAGCTTACCCGGGACAGGGACCGGGGAGCTGTTTTTT. This gives the protein CASSLPGTGTGELFF.

CDR3 sequence reads: CASSITGGPYNEQFF. CDR3 in DNA: TGTGCCAGTAGTATTACGGGAGGGCCCTACAATGAGCAGTTCTTC. The gene calls are TRBV19 and TRBJ2-1, with 8 bases aligning to TRBD2. CDR3 size: 15 residues. Germline trimming cut 3 bases from V and 2 bases from J; bases unmatched to any gene: 3. Germline V gives CDR1 LNHDA, CDR2 SQIVND (reference sequence). Using reference TRBV19 and TRBJ2-1 for the parts outside the CDR3, the full variable domain is DGGITQSPKYLFRKEGQNVTLSCEQNLNHDAMYWYRQDPGQGLRLIYYSQIVNDFQKGDIAEGYSVSREKKESFPLTVTSAQKNPTAFYLCASSITGGPYNEQFFGPGTRLTVL.

CDR3 coding DNA: TGTGCCTGGAGTGAACTAGCGGGAGGGGACAATGAGCAGTTCTTC. Translated: CAWSELAGGDNEQFF. The rearrangement uses TRBV30 and TRBJ2-1, with TRBD2 matching 13 bases. V dropped 1 base and J dropped 5; count of bases not matched to a gene: 2. The CDR3 is made up of 15 amino acids. The V gene's germline CDR1 is GTSNPN and CDR2 SVGIG (reference sequence).

This chain links TRBV9 with TRBJ1-5; D is ambiguous. The CDR3 length is 13 residues. Germline V lookup: CDR1 SGDLS, CDR2 YYNGEE. Trimming removed 0 bases from V and 5 bases from J, with 6 bases in between. The DNA of the CDR3 is TGTGCCAGCAGCGTAGGCCAGGATCAGCCCCAGCATTTT. Translation: CASSVGQDQPQHF.

J is TRBJ2-1 and V is TRBV10-1; 11 bases are shared with TRBD2. This CDR3 comprises 16 residues. The V gene end was trimmed by 4 bases and the J gene end by 7 bases; junction bases not matched to a gene: 9. Germline CDR1 reads WNHNN; CDR2 reads SYGVQD (reference sequence). CDR3 loop: CASSGVTSGARNEQFF. As DNA, the CDR3 is TGCGCCAGCAGTGGGGTGACTAGCGGGGCAAGAAATGAGCAGTTCTTC.

The chain recombines TRBV5-6 with TRBJ1-1; 10 bases align to TRBD1. The CDR3 length is 14 residues. J was trimmed by 5 bases and V by 2 bases; bases with no gene match: 3. Germline loops: CDR1 SGHDT, CDR2 YYEEEE. The CDR3 DNA follows: TGTGCCAGCAGCTTCGGACAGGGGGGTACTGAAGCTTTCTTT. It codes for CASSFGQGGTEAFF.